These 3 T cell receptor beta chains were all obtained from the same sample, sequenced in a study of regulatory T cells in long-lasting Graves disease. Time point reported: persistent/refractory GD, antithyroid drugs over 5 years with positive TRAb. The TCR library was prepared using RNA isolated from PBMCs. iRepertoire HTBI primers and Arm-PCR of CDR3 regions built TCR beta libraries. Via MiXCR, TCRdb re-called the multiplex PCR reads, giving one row per CDR3 protein. The repertoire consists of about half a million distinct CDR3 sequences, with about 22% occurring once and the leading ten covering roughly 14%. Source: peripheral blood mononuclear cells (PBMCs), taken when the disease was refractory, from a patient treated with antithyroid drugs. The receptors shown here come from a female donor with Graves disease.

This clonotype was seen at least ten times. The chain links TRBV29-1 to TRBJ2-7, with D uncertain. Trimming took off 0 bases at V and 0 bases at J, with 12 bases between the two ends. Germline V gene lookup returns CDR1 SQVTM and CDR2 ANQGSEA. CDR3 size: 15 residues. The CDR3 DNA is TGCAGCGTTGAAGATCTGGGGAAGGACTCCTACGAGCAGTACTTC. Amino acid sequence: CSVEDLGKDSYEQYF.

For this clonotype: The junction shows a germline mismatch at one end, possibly a read error. The genes are TRBV28 and TRBJ1-6; no firm D call. Germline-derived CDR1 and CDR2 are MDHEN and SYDVKM. The CDR3 has 15 residues. The DNA of the CDR3 is TGTGCCAGCAGTCCCCTGCGGGTCGGGATATCACCCCCCCACTTT. This codes for CASSPLRVGISPPHF.

Many counts were recorded for this clonotype. J is TRBJ1-2 and V is TRBV28; 9 positions match TRBD1. J was trimmed by 7 bases and V by 4 bases; bases with no gene match: 10. The CDR3 is made up of 15 amino acids. Germline V lookup: CDR1 MDHEN, CDR2 SYDVKM. This CDR3 is CASSSAGQGSSGYTF. The CDR3 DNA reads as TGTGCCAGCAGTTCGGCGGGACAGGGATCAAGTGGCTACACCTTC.